Listed below are T cell receptor beta chains from one sample, sequenced in a study of spatial heterogeneity in lung cancer. TCRdb re-called the 5' RACE reads with MiXCR, one entry per CDR3 protein. Of around 100,000 distinct CDR3 sequences in the sample, 4.4% were seen once. The sequences come from lung tumor tissue, collected at surgery. These receptors were obtained from a male donor with early-stage non-small cell lung cancer. Each CDR3 is given with its conserved first and last residue. D genes are given only for firm matches. A clone size is listed for some rows: how often the clone was seen (once, few, many), or a class if it is expanded.

.	TRBV28	.	TRBJ1-2	TGTGCCAGCAGTGTACAGGGAAGGGAGGGCTACACCTTC	CASSVQGREGYTF
TRBD1	TRBV5-1	many	TRBJ2-2	TGCGCCAGCACCCCTGGGACAGGAGCCACCGGGGAGCTGTTTTTT	CASTPGTGATGELFF
.	TRBV5-1	few	TRBJ2-7	TGCGCCAGCAGCTTGGGGGTCAGCATCTACGAGCAGTACTTC	CASSLGVSIYEQYF
.	TRBV10-2	many	TRBJ2-3	TGCGCCAGCAGTGAGTCGAGTCTAGTCCTTCCAGATACGCAGTATTTT	CASSESSLVLPDTQYF
TRBD1	TRBV28	many	TRBJ1-2	TGTGCCAGCACCTTGACAGGGTCTGCCTATGGCTACACCTTC	CASTLTGSAYGYTF
.	TRBV20-1	few	TRBJ2-7	TGCAGTGCTAGAGCTGGCTCCCTAAACTACGAGCAGTACTTC	CSARAGSLNYEQYF
.	TRBV27	many	TRBJ2-7	TGTGCCAGCAGCCGAACGACAGCTAGCTCCTACGAGCAGTACTTC	CASSRTTASSYEQYF
.	TRBV28	few	TRBJ1-1	TGTGCCAGCAACCCGCCAGGGGCCACCGAAGCTTTCTTT	CASNPPGATEAFF
.	TRBV7-2	few	TRBJ2-1	TGTGCCAGCAGCCCTGTTTCCGGGGATTACAATGAGCAGTTCTTC	CASSPVSGDYNEQFF
.	TRBV7-6	many	TRBJ2-2	TGTGCCAGCAGCCCCCGGACGGCGGACACCGGGGAGCTGTTTTTT	CASSPRTADTGELFF
.	TRBV29-1	many	TRBJ2-1	TGCAGCGTTGAATCACAGGGTTATGAGCAGTTCTTC	CSVESQGYEQFF
.	TRBV20-1	.	TRBJ2-7	TGCAGTGCCGGGTTGCGGGACCCCTACGAGCAGTACTTC	CSAGLRDPYEQYF
.	TRBV6-5	few	TRBJ1-2	TGTGCCAGCAGTTCCGATACAGGAGCAACCTATGGCTACACCTTC	CASSSDTGATYGYTF
.	TRBV11-2	many	TRBJ1-1	TGTGCCAGCAGCTGGGACACCTCGAACACTGAAGCTTTCTTT	CASSWDTSNTEAFF
TRBD1	TRBV12-3/TRBV12-4	many	TRBJ1-2	TGTGCCAGCTTACGACAGGGGGCGCATGATGGCTACACCTTC	CASLRQGAHDGYTF
.	TRBV2	few	TRBJ2-5	TGTGCCAGCGGGTACAGCCAAGAGACCCAGTACTTC	CASGYSQETQYF
TRBD1	TRBV10-3	many	TRBJ2-7	TGTGCCATCGGACAGGGATACGAGCAGTACTTC	CAIGQGYEQYF
.	TRBV5-6	many	TRBJ1-1	TGTGCCAGCAGCTTAGAGAGGACTGAAGCTTTCTTT	CASSLERTEAFF
.	TRBV28	many	TRBJ1-5	TGTGCCAGTGCGGGGGCCGTCCAGCCCCAGCATTTT	CASAGAVQPQHF
.	TRBV28	many	TRBJ2-1	TGTGCCAGCCTAGCTAGTCGTGAGCAGTTCTTC	CASLASREQFF
TRBD1	TRBV6-1	.	TRBJ1-1	TGTGCCAGCAGTGAAGTTGCAGGGGGAGAGACTGAAGCTTTCTTT	CASSEVAGGETEAFF
.	TRBV20-1	many	TRBJ1-2	TGCAGTGCCTGGTCGGGAGGGCTTCCTGGCTACACCTTC	CSAWSGGLPGYTF
.	TRBV25-1	.	TRBJ1-1	TGTGCCAGCAATATAGGGGGAACTGAAGCTTTCTTT	CASNIGGTEAFF
.	TRBV27	many	TRBJ2-1	TGTGCCAGCATTCCCACAGGTCGGGATGAGCAGTTCTTC	CASIPTGRDEQFF
.	TRBV4-2	many	TRBJ1-2	TGTGCCAGCAGCCGTACCCCGAGTAACTATGGCTACACCTTC	CASSRTPSNYGYTF
.	TRBV28	many	TRBJ1-6	TGTGCCAGCAGCTACCCCTCGGCTTCACCCCTCCACTTT	CASSYPSASPLHF
.	TRBV11-2	many	TRBJ2-1	TGTGCCAGCAGCTTAGATCGCGGTAGTGAGCAGTTCTTC	CASSLDRGSEQFF
TRBD2	TRBV6-1	.	TRBJ2-3	TGTGCCAGCAGCCAGCGGGACACAGATACGCAGTATTTT	CASSQRDTDTQYF
.	TRBV21-1	many	TRBJ2-1	TGTGCCAGCAGCTCTCGGGGGACTAGCTCCTACAATGAGCAGTTCTTC	CASSSRGTSSYNEQFF
.	TRBV20-1	many	TRBJ2-2	TGCAGTGCTAGAGTGGTGGGGAACACCGGGGAGCTGTTTTTT	CSARVVGNTGELFF
.	TRBV28	many	TRBJ2-5	TGTGCCAGCAGCCACGACGGAACCCCAGAAGAGACCCAGTACTTC	CASSHDGTPEETQYF
.	TRBV12-3/TRBV12-4	many	TRBJ1-3	TGTGCCAGCAGACTCGATTCATGGAACACCATATATTTT	CASRLDSWNTIYF
.	TRBV28	few	TRBJ2-4	TGTGCCAGCAGTTTTAGGGACCAGGGCCGTCTTCAGTACTTC	CASSFRDQGRLQYF
.	TRBV12-3/TRBV12-4	many	TRBJ2-1	TGTGCCAGCGGGAGCTACAATGAGCAGTTCTTC	CASGSYNEQFF
TRBD2	TRBV20-1	many	TRBJ2-3	TGCAGTGCTGAGACTAGCGCGCATACGCAGTATTTT	CSAETSAHTQYF
.	TRBV10-3	many	TRBJ2-1	TGTGCCATCAGTGAGTCGTGGTCCTACAATGAGCAGTTCTTC	CAISESWSYNEQFF
.	TRBV3-1	few	TRBJ1-2	TGTGCCAGTAGGCCGGGTCTGGCCTATGGCTACACCTTC	CASRPGLAYGYTF
.	TRBV6-6	many	TRBJ2-5	TGTGCCAGCAGATGGACCCTCGGTCCCCAGTACTTC	CASRWTLGPQYF
.	TRBV6-1	many	TRBJ1-5	TGTGCCAGCAGTGAAGGGCGCACAGGGTCTCAGCCCCAGCATTTT	CASSEGRTGSQPQHF
.	TRBV12-3/TRBV12-4	many	TRBJ2-2	TGTGCCAGCAGTTTAAGGGGGAGCACCGGGGAGCTGTTTTTT	CASSLRGSTGELFF
.	TRBV10-3	many	TRBJ1-1	TGTGCCATCAGTGTCGGTACCTGGGGTTACACTGAAGCTTTCTTT	CAISVGTWGYTEAFF